This TCR beta chain comes out of a study of shared clonotypes between healthy human individuals. The assay was run at deep level. Original handling: ImmunoSEQ yielded junction-only sequences lacking quality scores, so filtering differed. Profiling relied on immunoSEQ multiplex PCR, and the TCRdb table lists in-frame clones only, not all of them. V and J calls and clone size follow that table, whereas D and trimming were derived from the DNA. The data hold over a million clones, with approximately 80% observed a single time. Germline trimming cut 6 bases from V and 7 bases from J; bases unmatched to any gene: 9. The germline V gene encodes CDR1 SQVTM and CDR2 ANQGSEA. The CDR3 sequence is 13 residues long. The study, taken as a whole, reports: At large depth, rarefaction still showed sorted-subset sequencing to be incomplete. Naive CD4 clonotype sharing across several donors was approximately 5%.

Comments on this clone: Its cognate antigen is unknown.

The chain links TRBV29-1 to TRBJ1-2, with 9 bases identical to TRBD1. This TCR was recovered from a man aged 18 to 35 in good health. Some clones in this sample may be carry-over from other donors' samples. Specimen: memory CD4+ T cells from PBMCs. Stated subset: CD45RA-negative fraction. CDR3 DNA: TGCAGCGTAGCGGGACAGGGTGTATCTGGCTACACCTTC. It encodes CSVAGQGVSGYTF.